Described below is a single T cell receptor beta chain sequence and its context. Its binding antigen is unknown. No much larger clone is present one base from it, and per-base qualities are unavailable. TCR repertoires of sorted CD4+ and CD8+ blood T cells from severe aplastic anemia patients and healthy subjects were deep-sequenced in the study. Ficoll-Paque density gradient centrifugation was used to isolate peripheral blood mononuclear cells. Before DNA extraction, CD4+ and CD8+ T cells were sorted by FACS or by magnetic beads. This sample is part of a study of CD8+CD57+ T cells in acquired aplastic anemia (dated by TCRdb to 2016 to 2019). With respect to the entire study: DNA extracted from sorted CD4+ and CD8+ cells had a mean of roughly 3.4 ug, with a range of roughly 0.19 to 27.4 ug. For healthy donor samples, the average read count was around 9.9 million for CD4+ cells and roughly 11 million for CD8+ cells. Results the study describes overall, beyond this receptor: Twenty-nine CD8+ CDR3 sequences were found in both patients and controls but appeared to be highly expressed in patients and within the immunodominant clones of the patients. CD8+ Simpson's diversity did not differ significantly between patients and healthy controls (P=0.060).

Genomic DNA served as template for TCR beta VDJ combination and CDR3 sequence profiling. An Illumina HiSeq 2000 was the platform used for TCR repertoire sequencing. The paper's data handling went like this. Repertoires were assessed using TRBV/TRBJ rearrangement plots, CDR3 size and DJ length profiles, and Simpson's diversity index. The immunodominant clone was defined as the most abundant DNA sequence in deep sequencing data. CDR3 amino acid sequences were screened for sharing across subjects and were compared with published repertoires and the VDJdb database. TCRdb handled the public reads itself, with Q25 trimming in fastp and clone calling in MiXCR, and kept productive beta chains. Rows merge per CDR3 protein into single entries with the most common DNA and genes. TCRdb, not the authors, supplied the V and J calls. The table for this sample lists roughly 64,000 distinct CDR3 sequences; less than 65% of them were counted only once. The ten largest clonotypes hold less than 2.5% of the sample.

The CDR3 holds 14 amino acids from the cysteine to the phenylalanine. Only the CDR3 DNA is retained, 42 bases long and in frame from the first base. Cut back by 5 bases and 4 bases, the V and J ends lie 13 bases apart. Sequences SGHVS (CDR1) and FQNEAQ (CDR2) are obtained from the germline V gene. The chain couples TRBV7-8 to TRBJ2-3; TRBD2 might be the D gene, on 6 matching bases. Sequenced material: sorted CD4+, CD8+, or CD8+CD57+ T cells (not recorded which) from PBMCs. The TCR comes from a human donor in good health, serving as a control. Here the CDR3 is given as CASSPTRAADTQYF. The nucleotide sequence is given as TGTGCCAGCAGCCCGACTAGGGCAGCAGATACGCAGTATTTT.